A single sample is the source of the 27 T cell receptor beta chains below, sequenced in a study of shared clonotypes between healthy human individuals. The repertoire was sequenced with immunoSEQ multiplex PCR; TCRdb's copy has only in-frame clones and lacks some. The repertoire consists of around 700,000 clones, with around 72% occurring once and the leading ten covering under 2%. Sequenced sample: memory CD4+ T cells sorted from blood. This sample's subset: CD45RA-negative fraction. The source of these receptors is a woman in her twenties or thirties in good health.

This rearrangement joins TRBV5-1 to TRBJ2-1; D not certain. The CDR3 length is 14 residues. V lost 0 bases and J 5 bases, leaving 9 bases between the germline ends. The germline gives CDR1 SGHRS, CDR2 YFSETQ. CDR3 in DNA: TGCGCCAGCAGCTTGGTTTTGACGGACAATGAGCAGTTCTTC. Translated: CASSLVLTDNEQFF.

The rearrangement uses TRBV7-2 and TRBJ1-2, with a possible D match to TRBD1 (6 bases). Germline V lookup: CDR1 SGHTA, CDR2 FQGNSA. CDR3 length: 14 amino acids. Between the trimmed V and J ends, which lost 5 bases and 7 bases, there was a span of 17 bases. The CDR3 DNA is TGTGCCAGCAGCCAACTACAGGGTGGAGGTGGCTACACCTTC. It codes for CASSQLQGGGGYTF.

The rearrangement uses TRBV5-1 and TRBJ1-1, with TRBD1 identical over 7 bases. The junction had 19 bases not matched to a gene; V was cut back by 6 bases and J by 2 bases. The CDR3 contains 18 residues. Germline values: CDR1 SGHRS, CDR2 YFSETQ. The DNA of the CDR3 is TGCGCCAGCATCAGGGGAGGGGGCGCAGGAGGAGAAAACACTGAAGCTTTCTTT. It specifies CASIRGGGAGGENTEAFF.

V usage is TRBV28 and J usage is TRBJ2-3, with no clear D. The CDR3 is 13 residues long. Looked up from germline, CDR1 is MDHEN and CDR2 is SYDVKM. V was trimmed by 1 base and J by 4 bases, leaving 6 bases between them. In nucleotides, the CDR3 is TGTGCCAGCAGTTTATCCGGGTCAGATACGCAGTATTTT. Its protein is CASSLSGSDTQYF.

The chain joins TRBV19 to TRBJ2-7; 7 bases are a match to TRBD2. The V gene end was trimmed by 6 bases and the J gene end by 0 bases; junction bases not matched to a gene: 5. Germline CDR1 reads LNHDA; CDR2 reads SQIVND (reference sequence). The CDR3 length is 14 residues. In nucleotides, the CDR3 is TGTGCCAGTAGCCCGGGACTAAGCTCCTACGAGCAGTACTTC. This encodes CASSPGLSSYEQYF.

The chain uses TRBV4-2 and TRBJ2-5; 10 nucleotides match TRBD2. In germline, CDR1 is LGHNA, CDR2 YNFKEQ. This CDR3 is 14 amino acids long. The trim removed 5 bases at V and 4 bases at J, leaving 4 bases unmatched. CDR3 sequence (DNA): TGTGCCAGCAGCTTGAGCGGGAGGGCAGAGACCCAGTACTTC. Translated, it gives CASSLSGRAETQYF.

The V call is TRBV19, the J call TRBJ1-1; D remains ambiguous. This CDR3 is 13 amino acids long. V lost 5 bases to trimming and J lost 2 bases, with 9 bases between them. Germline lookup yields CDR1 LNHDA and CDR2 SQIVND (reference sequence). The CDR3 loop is CASSRSSNTEAFF. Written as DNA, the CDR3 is TGTGCCAGTAGTCGCAGCTCCAACACTGAAGCTTTCTTT.

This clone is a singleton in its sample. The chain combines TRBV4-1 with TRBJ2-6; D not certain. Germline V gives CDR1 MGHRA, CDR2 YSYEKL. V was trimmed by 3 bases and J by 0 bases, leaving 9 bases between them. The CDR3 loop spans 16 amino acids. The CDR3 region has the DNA TGCGCCAGCAGCCAGGCCGGGTACTCTGGGGCCAACGTCCTGACTTTC. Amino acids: CASSQAGYSGANVLTF.

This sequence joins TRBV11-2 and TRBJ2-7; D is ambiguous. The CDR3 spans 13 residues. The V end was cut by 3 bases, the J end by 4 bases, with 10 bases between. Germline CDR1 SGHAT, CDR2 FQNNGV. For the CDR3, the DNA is TGTGCCAGCAGCTTTAACAACTTGTACGAGCAGTACTTC. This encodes CASSFNNLYEQYF.

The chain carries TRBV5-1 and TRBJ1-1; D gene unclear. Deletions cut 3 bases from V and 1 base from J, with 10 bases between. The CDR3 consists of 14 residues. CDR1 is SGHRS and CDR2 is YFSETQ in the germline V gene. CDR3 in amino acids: CASSSRGENTEAFF. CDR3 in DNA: TGCGCCAGCAGCTCCCGAGGAGAGAACACTGAAGCTTTCTTT.

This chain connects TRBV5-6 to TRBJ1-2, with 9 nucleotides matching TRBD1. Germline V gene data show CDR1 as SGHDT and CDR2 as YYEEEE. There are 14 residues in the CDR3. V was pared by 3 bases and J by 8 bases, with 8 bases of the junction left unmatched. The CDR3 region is CASSSLQGAFGYTF. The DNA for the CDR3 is TGTGCCAGCAGCTCCTTACAGGGGGCGTTCGGCTACACCTTC.

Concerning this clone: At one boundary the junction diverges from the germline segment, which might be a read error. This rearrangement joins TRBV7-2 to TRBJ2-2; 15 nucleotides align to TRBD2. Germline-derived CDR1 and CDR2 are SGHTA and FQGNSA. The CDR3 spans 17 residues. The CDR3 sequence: CASSRGLAGGYTGELFF. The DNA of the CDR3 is TGCGCCAGCAGCCGGGGACTAGCGGGGGGTTACACCGGGGAGCTGTTTTTT.

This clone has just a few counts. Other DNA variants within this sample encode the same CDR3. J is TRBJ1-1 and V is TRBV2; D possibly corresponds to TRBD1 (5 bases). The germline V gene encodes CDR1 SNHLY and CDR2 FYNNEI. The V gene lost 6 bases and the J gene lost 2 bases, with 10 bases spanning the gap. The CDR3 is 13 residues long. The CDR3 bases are TGTGCCAGCAGAGGTCAGGGCAACACTGAAGCTTTCTTT. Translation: CASRGQGNTEAFF.

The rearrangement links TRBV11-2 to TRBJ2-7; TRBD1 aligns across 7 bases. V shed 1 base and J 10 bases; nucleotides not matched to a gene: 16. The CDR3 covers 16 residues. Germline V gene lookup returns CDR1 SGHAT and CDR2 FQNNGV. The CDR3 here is CASSLAAAGGKFAQYF. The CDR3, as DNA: TGTGCCAGCAGCTTAGCGGCGGCAGGGGGAAAATTTGCTCAGTACTTC.

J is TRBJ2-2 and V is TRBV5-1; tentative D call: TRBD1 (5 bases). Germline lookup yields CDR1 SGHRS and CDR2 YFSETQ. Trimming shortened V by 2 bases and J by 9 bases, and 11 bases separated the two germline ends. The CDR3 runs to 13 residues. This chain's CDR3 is CASSFQGDRELFF. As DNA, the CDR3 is TGCGCCAGCAGCTTTCAGGGCGACAGGGAGCTGTTTTTT.

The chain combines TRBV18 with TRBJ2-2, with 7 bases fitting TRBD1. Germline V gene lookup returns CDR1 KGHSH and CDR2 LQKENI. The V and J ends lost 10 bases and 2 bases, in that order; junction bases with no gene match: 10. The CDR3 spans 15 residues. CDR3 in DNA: TGTGCCACCCGAGCTACAGGGGTAAACACCGGGGAGCTGTTTTTT. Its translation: CATRATGVNTGELFF.

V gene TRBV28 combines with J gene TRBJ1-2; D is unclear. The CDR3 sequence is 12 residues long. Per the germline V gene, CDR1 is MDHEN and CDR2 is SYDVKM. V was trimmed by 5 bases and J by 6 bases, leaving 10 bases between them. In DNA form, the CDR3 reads TGTGCCAGCAGTCCAGTTATCCATGGCTACACCTTC. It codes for CASSPVIHGYTF.

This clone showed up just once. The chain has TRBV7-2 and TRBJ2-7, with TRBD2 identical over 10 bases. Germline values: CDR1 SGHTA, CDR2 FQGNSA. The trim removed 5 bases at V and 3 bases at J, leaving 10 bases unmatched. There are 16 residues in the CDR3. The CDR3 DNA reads TGTGCCAGCAGCCTTTTCGCAGCGGGAGGGGACTACGAGCAGTACTTC. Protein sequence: CASSLFAAGGDYEQYF.

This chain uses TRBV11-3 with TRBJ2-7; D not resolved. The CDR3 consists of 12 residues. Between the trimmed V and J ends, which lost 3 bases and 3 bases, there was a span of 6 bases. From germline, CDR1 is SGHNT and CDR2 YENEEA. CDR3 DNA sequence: TGTGCCAGCAGCTTGTCCGACTACGAGCAGTACTTC. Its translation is CASSLSDYEQYF.

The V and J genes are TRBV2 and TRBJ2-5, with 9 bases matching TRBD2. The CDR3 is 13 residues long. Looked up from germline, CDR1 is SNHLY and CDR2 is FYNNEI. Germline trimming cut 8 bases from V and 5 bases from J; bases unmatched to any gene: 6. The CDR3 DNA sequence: TGTGCCAGCCTTAGCGGGAGTGGTGAGACCCAGTACTTC. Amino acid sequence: CASLSGSGETQYF.

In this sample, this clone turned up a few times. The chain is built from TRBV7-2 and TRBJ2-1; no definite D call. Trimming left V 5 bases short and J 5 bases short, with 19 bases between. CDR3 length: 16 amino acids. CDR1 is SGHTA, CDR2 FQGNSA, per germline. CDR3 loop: CASSPSIGFANNEQFF. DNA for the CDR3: TGTGCCAGCAGCCCATCAATCGGATTTGCGAACAATGAGCAGTTCTTC.

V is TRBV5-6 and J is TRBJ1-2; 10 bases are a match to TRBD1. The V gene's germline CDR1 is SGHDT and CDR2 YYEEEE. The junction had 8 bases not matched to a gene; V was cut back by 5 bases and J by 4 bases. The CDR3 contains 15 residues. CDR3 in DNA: TGTGCCAGCAGTAGACAGGGGGCAGCTGGCTATGGCTACACCTTC. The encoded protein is CASSRQGAAGYGYTF. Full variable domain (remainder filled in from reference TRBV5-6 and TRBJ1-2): DAGVTQSPTHLIKTRGQQVTLRCSPKSGHDTVSWYQQALGQGPQFIFQYYEEEERQRGNFPDRFSGHQFPNYSSELNVNALLLGDSALYLCASSRQGAAGYGYTFGSGTRLTVV.

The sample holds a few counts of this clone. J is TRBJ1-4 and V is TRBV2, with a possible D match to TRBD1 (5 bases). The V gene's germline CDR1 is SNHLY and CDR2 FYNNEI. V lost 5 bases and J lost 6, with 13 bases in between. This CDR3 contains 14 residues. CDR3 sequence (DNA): TGTGCCAGCAGTTTAAGGGGAGGGTATGAAAAACTGTTTTTT. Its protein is CASSLRGGYEKLFF. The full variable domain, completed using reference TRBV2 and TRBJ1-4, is EPEVTQTPSHQVTQMGQEVILRCVPISNHLYFYWYRQILGQKVEFLVSFYNNEISEKSEIFDDQFSVERPDGSNFTLKIRSTKLEDSAMYFCASSLRGGYEKLFFGSGTQLSVL.

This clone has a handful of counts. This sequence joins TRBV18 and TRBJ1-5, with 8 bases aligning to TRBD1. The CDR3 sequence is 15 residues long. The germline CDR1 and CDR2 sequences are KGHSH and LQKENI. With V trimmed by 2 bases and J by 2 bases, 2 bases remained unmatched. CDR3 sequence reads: CASSPVDRGNQPQHF. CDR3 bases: TGTGCCAGCTCACCAGTGGACAGGGGCAATCAGCCCCAGCATTTT.

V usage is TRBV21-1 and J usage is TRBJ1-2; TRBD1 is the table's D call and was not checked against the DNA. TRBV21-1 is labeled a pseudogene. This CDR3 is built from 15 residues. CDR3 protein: CASSKIWDRGHGYTF. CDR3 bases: TGTGCCAGCAGCAAAATCTGGGACAGGGGACATGGCTACACCTTC.

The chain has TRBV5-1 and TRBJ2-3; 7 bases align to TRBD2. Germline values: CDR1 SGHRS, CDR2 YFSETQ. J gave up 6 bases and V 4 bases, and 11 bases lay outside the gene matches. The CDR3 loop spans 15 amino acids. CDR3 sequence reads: CASSVGAGSSDTQYF. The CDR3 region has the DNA TGCGCCAGCAGCGTAGGAGCGGGATCCAGCGATACGCAGTATTTT.

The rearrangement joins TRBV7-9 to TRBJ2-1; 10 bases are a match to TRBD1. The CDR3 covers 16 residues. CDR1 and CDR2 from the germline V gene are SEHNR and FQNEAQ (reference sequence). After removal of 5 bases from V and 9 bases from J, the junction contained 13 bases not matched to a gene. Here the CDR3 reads CASSVRTGGSLGEQFF. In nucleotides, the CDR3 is TGTGCCAGCAGCGTCCGGACAGGGGGGAGTCTCGGTGAGCAGTTCTTC.